This entry is about one TCR beta chain. This specimen belongs to a study of blood T cell repertoires in COVID-19. Study as a whole: Whether acute or convalescent, the COVID-19 samples came from the United States, Italy and Spain. The analysed material was cDNA or gDNA that came from T cells, B-cell-depleted T cells, or PBMCs.

Original data processing: Estimated nucleated cell counts came from reference gene primer amplification. The protocol was immunoSEQ multiplex PCR, while the TCRdb copy is restricted to in-frame clones and leaves out a portion. The DNA was the basis for D and trimming; V, J and clone size are from that table. The sample lists approximately 62,000 clones, approximately 80% occurring once. Sequencing was carried out using peripheral blood. The source is a woman between 45 and 65 years old with active or convalescent COVID-19.

Here the CDR3 DNA reads TGTGCCAGCAGCCCCACGCTAGCGGGCTCCTACAATGAGCAGTTCTTC. This gives the protein CASSPTLAGSYNEQFF. The chain is built from TRBV5-6 and TRBJ2-1; 8 bases agree with TRBD2. The CDR3 has 16 amino acids. With V trimmed by 4 bases and J by 0 bases, 6 bases remained unmatched. Germline CDR1 reads SGHDT; CDR2 reads YYEEEE. Complete variable domain (other parts from reference TRBV5-6 and TRBJ2-1): DAGVTQSPTHLIKTRGQQVTLRCSPKSGHDTVSWYQQALGQGPQFIFQYYEEEERQRGNFPDRFSGHQFPNYSSELNVNALLLGDSALYLCASSPTLAGSYNEQFFGPGTRLTVL.